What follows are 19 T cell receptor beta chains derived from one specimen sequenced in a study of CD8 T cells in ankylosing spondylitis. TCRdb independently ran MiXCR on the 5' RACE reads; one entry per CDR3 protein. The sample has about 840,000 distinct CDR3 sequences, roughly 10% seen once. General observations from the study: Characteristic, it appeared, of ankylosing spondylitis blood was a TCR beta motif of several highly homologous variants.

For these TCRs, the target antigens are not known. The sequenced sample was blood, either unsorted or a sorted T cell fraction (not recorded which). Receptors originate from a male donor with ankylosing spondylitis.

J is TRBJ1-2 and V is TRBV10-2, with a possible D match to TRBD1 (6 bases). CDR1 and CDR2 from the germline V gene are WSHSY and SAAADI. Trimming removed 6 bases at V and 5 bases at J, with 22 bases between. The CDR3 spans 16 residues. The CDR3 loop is CASSLNAQGPGYGYTF. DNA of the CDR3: TGCGCCAGCAGCCTTAACGCTCAGGGGCCGGGTTATGGCTACACCTTC.

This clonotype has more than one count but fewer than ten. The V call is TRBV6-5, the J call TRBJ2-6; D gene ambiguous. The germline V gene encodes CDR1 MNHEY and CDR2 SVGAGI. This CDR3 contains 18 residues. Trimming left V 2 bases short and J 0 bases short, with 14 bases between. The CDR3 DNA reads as TGTGCCAGCAGTTACAGTCGGCCGGGCCTCTCTGGGGCCAACGTCCTGACTTTC. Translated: CASSYSRPGLSGANVLTF.

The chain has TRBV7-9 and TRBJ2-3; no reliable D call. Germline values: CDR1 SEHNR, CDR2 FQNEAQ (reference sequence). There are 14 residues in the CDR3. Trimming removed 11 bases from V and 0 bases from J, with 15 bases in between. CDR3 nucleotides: TGTGCCCTCCAAAAGATCTTTAGCACAGATACGCAGTATTTT. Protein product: CALQKIFSTDTQYF.

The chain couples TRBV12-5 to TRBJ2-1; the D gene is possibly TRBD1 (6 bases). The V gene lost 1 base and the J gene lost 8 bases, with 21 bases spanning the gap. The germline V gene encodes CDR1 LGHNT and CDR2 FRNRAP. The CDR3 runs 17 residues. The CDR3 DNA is TGTGCTAGTGGTTTGGACCCCGGGACAAGGACTTACGATGAGCAGTTCTTC. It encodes CASGLDPGTRTYDEQFF.

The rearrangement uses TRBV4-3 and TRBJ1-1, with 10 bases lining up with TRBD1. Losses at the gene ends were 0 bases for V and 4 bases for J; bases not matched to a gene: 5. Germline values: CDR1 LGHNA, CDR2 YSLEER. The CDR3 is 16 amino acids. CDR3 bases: TGCGCCAGCAGCCAAGAGCTTGGGGACAGGGGCACTGAAGCTTTCTTT. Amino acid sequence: CASSQELGDRGTEAFF.

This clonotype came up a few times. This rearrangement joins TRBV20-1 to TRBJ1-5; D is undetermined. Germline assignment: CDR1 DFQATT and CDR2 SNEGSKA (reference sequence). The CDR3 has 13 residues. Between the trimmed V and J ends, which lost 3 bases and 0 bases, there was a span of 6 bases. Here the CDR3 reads CSASLDSNQPQHF. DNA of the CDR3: TGCAGTGCTAGCTTGGATAGCAATCAGCCCCAGCATTTT.

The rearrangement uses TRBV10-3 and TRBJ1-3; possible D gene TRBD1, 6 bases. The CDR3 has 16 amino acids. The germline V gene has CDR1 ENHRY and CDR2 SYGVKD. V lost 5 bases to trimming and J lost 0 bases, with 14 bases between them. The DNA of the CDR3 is TGTGCCATCAGTCCCAGGGACACGGTCTCTGGAAACACCATATATTTT. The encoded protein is CAISPRDTVSGNTIYF.

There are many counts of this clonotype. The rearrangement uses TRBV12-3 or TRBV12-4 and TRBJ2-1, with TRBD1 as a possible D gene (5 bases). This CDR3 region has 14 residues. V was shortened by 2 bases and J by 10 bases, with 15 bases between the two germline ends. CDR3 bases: TGTGCCAGCAGTTTATGGCAGGGCCTCCGGGAGCAGTTCTTC. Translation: CASSLWQGLREQFF.

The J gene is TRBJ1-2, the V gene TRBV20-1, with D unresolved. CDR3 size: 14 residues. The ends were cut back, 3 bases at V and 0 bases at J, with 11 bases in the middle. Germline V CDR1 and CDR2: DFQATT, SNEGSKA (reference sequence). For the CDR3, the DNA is TGCAGTGCTAGTGGCGCAGAAACTAACTATGGCTACACCTTC. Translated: CSASGAETNYGYTF.

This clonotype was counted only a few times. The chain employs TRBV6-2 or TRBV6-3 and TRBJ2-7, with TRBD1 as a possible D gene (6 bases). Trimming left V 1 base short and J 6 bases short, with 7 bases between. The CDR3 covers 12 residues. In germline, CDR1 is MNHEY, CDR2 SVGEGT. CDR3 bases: TGTGCCAGCAGTTACTGGGACACCGAGCAGTACTTC. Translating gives CASSYWDTEQYF.

This CDR3 is CASSPFEGGTDTQYF. Written as DNA, the CDR3 is TGCGCCAGCAGCCCCTTCGAGGGAGGCACAGATACGCAGTATTTT. The genes are TRBV4-3 and TRBJ2-3, with D perhaps matching TRBD2 (5 bases). Deletions cut 4 bases from V and 1 base from J, with 12 bases between. The CDR3 runs to 15 residues. CDR1 is LGHNA and CDR2 is YSLEER in the germline V gene.

CDR3 protein: CASSQGRTGGFGETQYF. DNA for the CDR3: TGCGCCAGCAGCCAAGGAAGGACAGGGGGGTTCGGGGAGACCCAGTACTTC. The chain links TRBV4-1 to TRBJ2-5; 10 nucleotides line up with TRBD1. Germline lookup yields CDR1 MGHRA and CDR2 YSYEKL. The J segment lost 5 bases and the V segment lost 1 base, leaving 10 bases of the junction unmatched. The length of the CDR3 is 17 residues.

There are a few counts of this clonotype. This chain's CDR3 is CASSYPGGGWRRGNQPQHF. CDR3 nucleotides: TGTGCCAGCAGTTACCCCGGTGGGGGATGGCGACGTGGCAATCAGCCCCAGCATTTT. The rearrangement links TRBV6-2 or TRBV6-3 to TRBJ1-5; TRBD1 is a possible D gene (5 bases). Trimming removed 2 bases at V and 2 bases at J, with 22 bases between. Germline lookup yields CDR1 MNHEY and CDR2 SVGEGT. The CDR3 runs 19 residues.

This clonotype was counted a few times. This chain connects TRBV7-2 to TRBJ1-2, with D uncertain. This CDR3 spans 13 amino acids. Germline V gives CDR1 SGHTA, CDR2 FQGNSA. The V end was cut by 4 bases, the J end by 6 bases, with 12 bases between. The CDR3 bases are TGTGCCAGCAGCTCTTCGTTGATAGATGGCTACACCTTC. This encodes CASSSSLIDGYTF.

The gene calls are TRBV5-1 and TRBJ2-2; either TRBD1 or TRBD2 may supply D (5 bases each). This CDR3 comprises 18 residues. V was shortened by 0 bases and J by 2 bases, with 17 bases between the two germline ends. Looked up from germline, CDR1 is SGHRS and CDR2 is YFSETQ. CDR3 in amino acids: CASSLGSGTWGNTGELFF. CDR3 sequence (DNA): TGCGCCAGCAGCTTGGGATCGGGGACCTGGGGAAACACCGGGGAGCTGTTTTTT.

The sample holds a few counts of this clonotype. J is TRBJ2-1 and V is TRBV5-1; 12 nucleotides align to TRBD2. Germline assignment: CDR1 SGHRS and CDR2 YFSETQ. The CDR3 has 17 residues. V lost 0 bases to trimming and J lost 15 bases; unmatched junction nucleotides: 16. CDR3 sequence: CASSLDRLGTSGPLPFF. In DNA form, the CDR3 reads TGCGCCAGCAGCTTGGACCGCCTCGGGACTAGCGGGCCTCTACCGTTCTTC. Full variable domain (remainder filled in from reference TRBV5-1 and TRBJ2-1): KAGVTQTPRYLIKTRGQQVTLSCSPISGHRSVSWYQQTPGQGLQFLFEYFSETQRNKGNFPGRFSGRQFSNSRSEMNVSTLELGDSALYLCASSLDRLGTSGPLPFFGPGTRLTVL.

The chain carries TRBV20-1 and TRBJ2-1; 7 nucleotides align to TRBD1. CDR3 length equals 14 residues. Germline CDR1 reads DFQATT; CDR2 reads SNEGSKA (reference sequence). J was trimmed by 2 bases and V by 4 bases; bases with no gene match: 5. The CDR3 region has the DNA TGCAGTGCTACAGGGGGTCTGGCCTACAATGAGCAGTTCTTC. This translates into CSATGGLAYNEQFF.

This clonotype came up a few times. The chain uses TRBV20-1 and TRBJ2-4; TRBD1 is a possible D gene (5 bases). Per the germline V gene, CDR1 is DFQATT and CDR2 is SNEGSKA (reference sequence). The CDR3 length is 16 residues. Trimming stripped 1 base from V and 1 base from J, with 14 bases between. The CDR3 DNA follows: TGCAGTGCTAGAGGGGGCAGGGCTCGGGCCAAAAACATTCAGTACTTC. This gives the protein CSARGGRARAKNIQYF.

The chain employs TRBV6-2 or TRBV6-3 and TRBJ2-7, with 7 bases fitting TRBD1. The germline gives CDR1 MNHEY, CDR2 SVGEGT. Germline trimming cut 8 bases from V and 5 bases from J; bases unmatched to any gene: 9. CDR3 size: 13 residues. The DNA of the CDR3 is TGTGCCAGCTCCGGACAGGTGCTGGACGAGCAGTACTTC. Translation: CASSGQVLDEQYF.